The T cell receptor (beta chain) described here comes from a study of T cell repertoires in cytomegalovirus infection. Details on this clonotype: The target antigen is unknown.

TCRdb passed the reads through MiXCR, listing each CDR3 protein once. The repertoire includes hundreds of thousands of distinct CDR3 sequences, roughly 30% of them detected once, and about 18% sits in the top ten. Germline CDR1 reads MNHNS; CDR2 reads SASEGT. V was clipped by 1 base and J by 2 bases, with 10 bases between them. CDR3 length: 15 amino acids. The chain uses TRBV6-1 and TRBJ2-3, with D perhaps TRBD2 (6 bases). The sequencing used cultured PBMCs, collected from culture after CMV antigen stimulation. The sequence came from a human donor in good health (CMV status not recorded). Some clones in this sample may be carry-over from other donors' samples. CDR3 sequence (DNA): TGTGCCAGCAGTGAAGTTGGGGGACTCACAGATACGCAGTATTTT. It encodes CASSEVGGLTDTQYF.